The rows below give T cell receptor beta chains drawn from one sample of a study of response to subunit inactivated influenza vaccine. TCRdb itself ran the RT-PCR reads through MiXCR, one entry per CDR3 protein. Of about 570,000 distinct CDR3 sequences detected, around 11% appear once; the ten largest clones hold 9.5% to 11%. These sequences were also reported in another study, on T cells expressing NK-cell markers.

Sequences were derived from PBMCs from blood, sampled on the day of vaccination. These receptors originate from a man aged 45-60 years who received an inactivated influenza vaccine. Each CDR3 is given with its conserved first and last residue.

>16|TRBV20-1|TRBJ2-5
CSARPGLAGDQETQYF
>11|TRBV2|TRBJ2-7
CASSAPYEQYF
>16|TRBV7-2|TRBJ2-3
CASSLSPAGVADTQYF
>15|TRBV28|TRBJ2-5
CASTVAGGRTETQYF
>15|TRBV2|TRBJ2-1
CASNKGTTSYNEQFF
>15|TRBV7-9|TRBJ2-1
CASSSIWAGANEQFF
>14|TRBV10-2|TRBJ1-3
CASTSTGVANTIYF
>17|TRBV5-1|TRBJ2-5
CASSSAGTSGRPETQYF
>14|TRBV2|TRBJ2-2
CASQDGPNTGELFF
>14|TRBV5-1|TRBJ1-1
CASSSGQGYTEAFF
>13|TRBV4-1|TRBJ2-3
CAARDIDTDTQYF
>16|TRBV7-8|TRBJ1-3
CASSRRDSISGNTIYF
>16|TRBV12-3/TRBV12-4|TRBJ2-1
CASSGYGLGSYNEQFF
>14|TRBV7-2|TRBJ2-7
CASSEGRHSYEQYF
>15|TRBV6-1|TRBJ2-2
CASSPLGQMTGELFF
>11|TRBV6-5|TRBJ2-3
CATWHSSTQYF
>15|TRBV11-2|TRBJ2-5
CASSFPTAGQETQYF
>16|TRBV4-1|TRBJ2-7
CASSQDQQRKVYEQYF
>14|TRBV5-1|TRBJ2-7
CASSTGYGTLEQYF
>14|TRBV12-3/TRBV12-4|TRBJ2-1
CASSLASITNEQFF
>16|TRBV9|TRBJ2-7
CASSVDTPSFSYEQYF
>16|TRBV12-3/TRBV12-4|TRBJ1-3
CASSFGVGSGGNTIYF
>15|TRBV12-3/TRBV12-4|TRBJ2-3
CASSPYRSSTDTQYF
>19|TRBV7-8|TRBJ1-6
CASSLGGGARSSYNSPLHF
>14|TRBV20-1|TRBJ2-7
CSARPYREITEQYF
>14|TRBV7-9|TRBJ2-5
CASSLSERAGTQYF
>15|TRBV10-1|TRBJ2-7
CASSESRTGVGEQYF
>14|TRBV12-3/TRBV12-4|TRBJ2-2
CASTFDRTTGELFF
>15|TRBV11-1|TRBJ2-7
CASRQTRADYYEQYF
>13|TRBV5-1|TRBJ2-3
CASNPPSTDTQYF
>12|TRBV29-1|TRBJ2-2
CSVERGAGELFF
>15|TRBV7-6|TRBJ2-1
CASSLIRGVNNEQFF
>24|TRBV5-2|TRBJ2-3
CASNTPGGEHSPTSARASTDTQYF
>16|TRBV4-2|TRBJ1-5
CASSPDRGSSNQPQHF
>13|TRBV29-1|TRBJ1-2
CSVEQEIPYGYTF
>14|TRBV19|TRBJ1-1
CASWDRELVGLQSF
>13|TRBV11-3|TRBJ2-3
CASSSAGVEAQYF
>15|TRBV5-1|TRBJ1-1
CASSLEGRAGTEAFF
>15|TRBV3-1|TRBJ2-1
CASSQDTGPYNEQFF
>14|TRBV28|TRBJ2-7
CASSSGAPAYEQYF
>15|TRBV5-5|TRBJ2-7
CASSLAGGLAYEQYF
>13|TRBV27|TRBJ2-5
CASSPYLEETQYF
>15|TRBV28|TRBJ2-5
CASNIRRTPKETQYF
>17|TRBV27|TRBJ2-1
CASSLSSGSRPYNEQFF
>14|TRBV7-2|TRBJ2-5
CASSFGTAYETQYF
>15|TRBV4-2|TRBJ2-1
CASSPGQSLTNEQFF